Sequencing of this T cell receptor beta chain was carried out in a study of T cell repertoires in cytomegalovirus infection. Turning to the study itself: Public TCR beta signatures marked donors with CMV infection and the matching HLA. Regarding the study as a whole: The cumulative frequency of public TCR beta families identified carriers of CMV plus the relevant HLA. The ex vivo response showed dominance by HLA-C-restricted CMV-specific TCR beta clonotypes.

Of note for this clonotype: The antigen remains unidentified.

J gave up 3 bases and V 8 bases, and 7 bases lay outside the gene matches. Germline CDR1 and CDR2: SGHTA and FQGNSA. The CDR3 covers 14 residues. One entry per CDR3 protein, called by TCRdb with MiXCR from the reads. Of approximately 470,000 distinct CDR3 sequences listed, approximately 40% are singletons. The clonotype comes from a human donor in good health (CMV status not recorded). Some clones in this sample may be carry-over from other donors' samples. This specimen consisted of cultured PBMCs, obtained from culture after CMV antigen stimulation. The rearrangement links TRBV7-2 to TRBJ2-3; 8 bases fit TRBD1. CDR3 bases: TGTGCCAGCGGCCTAGACAGGGGTACAGATACGCAGTATTTT. Protein sequence: CASGLDRGTDTQYF.